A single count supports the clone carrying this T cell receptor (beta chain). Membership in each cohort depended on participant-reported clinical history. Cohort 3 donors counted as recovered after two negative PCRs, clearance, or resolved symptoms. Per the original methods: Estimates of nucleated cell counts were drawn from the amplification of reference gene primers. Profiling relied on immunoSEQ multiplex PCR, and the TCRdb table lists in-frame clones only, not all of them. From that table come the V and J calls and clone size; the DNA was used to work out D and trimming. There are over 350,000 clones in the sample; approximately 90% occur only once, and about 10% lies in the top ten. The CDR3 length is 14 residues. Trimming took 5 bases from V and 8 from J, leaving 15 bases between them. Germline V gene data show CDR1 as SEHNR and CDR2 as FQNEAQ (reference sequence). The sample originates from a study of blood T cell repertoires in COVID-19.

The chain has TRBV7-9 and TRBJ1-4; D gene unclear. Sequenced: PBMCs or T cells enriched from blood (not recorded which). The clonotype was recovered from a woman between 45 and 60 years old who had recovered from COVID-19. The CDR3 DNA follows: TGTGCCAGCAGCCCTCAGATCTCCGGGGAAAAACTGTTTTTT. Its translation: CASSPQISGEKLFF.